These 6 T cell receptor beta chains share one sample of origin, sequenced in a study. MiXCR was run by TCRdb on the RT-PCR reads, yielding one entry per CDR3 protein. This table holds hundreds of thousands of distinct CDR3 sequences, 11% to 15% found once. Sequencing input: memory CD4+ T cells from blood. All receptors come from a female donor in good health, serving as a healthy control.

Written as DNA, the CDR3 is TGCGCCAGCAGCGGAACAGGGTACCCCTATGGCTACACCTTC. Amino acid sequence: CASSGTGYPYGYTF. The J gene is TRBJ1-2, the V gene TRBV5-1; possible D gene TRBD1, 6 bases. The V end was cut by 4 bases, the J end by 4 bases, with 14 bases between. The CDR3 is made up of 14 amino acids. The germline gives CDR1 SGHRS, CDR2 YFSETQ. The full variable domain, completed using reference TRBV5-1 and TRBJ1-2, is KAGVTQTPRYLIKTRGQQVTLSCSPISGHRSVSWYQQTPGQGLQFLFEYFSETQRNKGNFPGRFSGRQFSNSRSEMNVSTLELGDSALYLCASSGTGYPYGYTFGSGTRLTVV.

A few counts support this clonotype. This chain links TRBV7-2 with TRBJ2-7, with D maybe TRBD2 (5 bases). V was clipped by 0 bases and J by 3 bases, with 9 bases between them. The CDR3 contains 14 residues. The germline gives CDR1 SGHTA, CDR2 FQGNSA. The chain's CDR3 is CASSLAVGDYEQYF. The CDR3 DNA sequence: TGTGCCAGCAGCTTAGCGGTCGGGGACTACGAGCAGTACTTC.

This clonotype was seen once. The chain carries TRBV11-1 and TRBJ1-6, with D possibly matching TRBD1 (6 bases). V was pared by 7 bases and J by 10 bases, with 20 bases between. Germline V CDR1 and CDR2: SGHAT, FQDESV (reference sequence). The CDR3 sequence is 15 residues long. In DNA, the CDR3 is TGTGCCAGCACCTTGAATGCCGGGCAGGGGTCACCCCTCCACTTT. Translating gives CASTLNAGQGSPLHF.

With regard to this clonotype: This clone may be a read error of a much larger clone one base away. CDR3 coding DNA: TGTGCCAGCAGCCCCGGGACTAGCATGATGAAGACCCAGGACTTC. Protein product: CASSPGTSMMKTQDF. This chain uses TRBV12-3 or TRBV12-4 with TRBJ2-5; TRBD2 matches at 9 bases. The CDR3 runs 15 residues.

This clonotype appeared a few times. This chain connects TRBV18 to TRBJ2-1; D ambiguous. Germline V gives CDR1 KGHSH, CDR2 LQKENI. This CDR3 region has 13 residues. V shed 0 bases and J shed 8 bases, with 8 bases lying between them. The CDR3 here is CASSPPGWHEQFF. The CDR3 nucleotides are TGTGCCAGCTCACCACCTGGATGGCATGAGCAGTTCTTC.

V usage is TRBV29-1 and J usage is TRBJ1-1; the D is unclear. This CDR3 is 13 amino acids long. Trimming removed 4 bases from V and 0 bases from J, with 9 bases in between. Germline V gene lookup returns CDR1 SQVTM and CDR2 ANQGSEA. CDR3 protein: CSVVRALNTEAFF. In nucleotides, the CDR3 is TGCAGCGTTGTGCGGGCTCTGAACACTGAAGCTTTCTTT. Looking up the rest from reference TRBV29-1 and TRBJ1-1 gives the full variable domain: SAVISQKPSRDICQRGTSLTIQCQVDSQVTMMFWYRQQPGQSLTLIATANQGSEATYESGFVIDKFPISRPNLTFSTLTVSNMSPEDSSIYLCSVVRALNTEAFFGQGTRLTVV.